This entry describes one T cell receptor beta chain. The sample originates from a study of control samples from healthy donors and cancer patients. CDR1 is MGHRA and CDR2 is YSYEKL in the germline V gene. Trimming cost V 1 base and J 4 bases; bases outside gene matches: 10. This CDR3 has 18 residues. Sequencing was performed with immunoSEQ multiplex PCR; in TCRdb, only in-frame clones are kept and a portion is missing. The sample contains 95,000 to 150,000 clones, almost 95% of which appear only once. The sequence was obtained from a man older than 75 with head and neck cancer. The V and J genes are TRBV4-1 and TRBJ2-2; 9 bases line up with TRBD1. Input material: PBMCs. The CDR3, as DNA: TGCGCCAGCAGCCAAGTTCGTCAAACAGGGGGCATCACCGGGGAGCTGTTTTTT. Its protein is CASSQVRQTGGITGELFF.